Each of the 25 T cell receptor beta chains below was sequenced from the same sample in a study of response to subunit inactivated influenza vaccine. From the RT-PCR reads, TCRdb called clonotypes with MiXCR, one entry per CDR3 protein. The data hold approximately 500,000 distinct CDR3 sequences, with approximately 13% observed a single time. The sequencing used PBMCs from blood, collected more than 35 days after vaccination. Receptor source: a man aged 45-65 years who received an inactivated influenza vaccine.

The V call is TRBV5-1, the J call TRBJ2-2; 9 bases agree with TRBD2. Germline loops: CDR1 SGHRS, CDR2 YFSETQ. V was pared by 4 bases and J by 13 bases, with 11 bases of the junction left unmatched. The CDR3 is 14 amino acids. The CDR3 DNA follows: TGCGCCAGCAGCACGACCCTTAGCGGGGGAGGGCTGTTTTTT. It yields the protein CASSTTLSGGGLFF. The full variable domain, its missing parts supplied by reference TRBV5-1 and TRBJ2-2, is KAGVTQTPRYLIKTRGQQVTLSCSPISGHRSVSWYQQTPGQGLQFLFEYFSETQRNKGNFPGRFSGRQFSNSRSEMNVSTLELGDSALYLCASSTTLSGGGLFFGEGSRLTVL.

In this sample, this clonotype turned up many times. The CDR3 DNA reads TGTGCCAGCAGTCGGGGGGGGGCGAACACCGGGGAGCTGTTTTTT. Protein product: CASSRGGANTGELFF. This rearrangement joins TRBV12-3 or TRBV12-4 to TRBJ2-2; 8 bases match TRBD2. The CDR3 spans 15 residues. The trim removed 5 bases at V and 0 bases at J, leaving 2 bases unmatched.

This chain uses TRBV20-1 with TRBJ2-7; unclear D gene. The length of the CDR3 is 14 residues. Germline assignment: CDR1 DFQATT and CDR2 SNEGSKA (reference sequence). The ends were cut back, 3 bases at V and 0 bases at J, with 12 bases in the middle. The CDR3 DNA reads TGCAGTGCTAGCTCCGTTAACAGCTCCTACGAGCAGTACTTC. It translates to CSASSVNSSYEQYF.

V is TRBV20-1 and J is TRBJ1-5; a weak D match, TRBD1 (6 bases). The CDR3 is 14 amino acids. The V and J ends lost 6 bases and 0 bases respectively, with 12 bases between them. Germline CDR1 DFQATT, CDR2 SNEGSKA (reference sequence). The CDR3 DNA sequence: TGCAGTGCCCCAGGGGAATATAGCAATCAGCCCCAGCATTTT. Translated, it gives CSAPGEYSNQPQHF.

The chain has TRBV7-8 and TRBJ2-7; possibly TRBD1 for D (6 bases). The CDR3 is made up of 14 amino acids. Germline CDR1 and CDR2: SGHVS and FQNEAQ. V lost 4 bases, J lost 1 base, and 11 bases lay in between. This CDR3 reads CASSYRVRSYEQYF. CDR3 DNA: TGTGCCAGCAGCTACAGGGTTAGGTCCTACGAGCAGTACTTC.

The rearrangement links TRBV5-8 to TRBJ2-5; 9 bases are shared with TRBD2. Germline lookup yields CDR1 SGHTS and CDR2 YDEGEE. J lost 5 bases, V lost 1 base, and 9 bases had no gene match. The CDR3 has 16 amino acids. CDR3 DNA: TGTGCCAGCAGCTTGCACCCAGCGGGAGGTTATGAGACCCAGTACTTC. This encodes CASSLHPAGGYETQYF. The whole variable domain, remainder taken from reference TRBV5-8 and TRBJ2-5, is EAGVTQSPTHLIKTRGQQATLRCSPISGHTSVYWYQQALGLGLQFLLWYDEGEERNRGNFPPRFSGRQFPNYSSELNVNALELEDSALYLCASSLHPAGGYETQYFGPGTRLLVL.

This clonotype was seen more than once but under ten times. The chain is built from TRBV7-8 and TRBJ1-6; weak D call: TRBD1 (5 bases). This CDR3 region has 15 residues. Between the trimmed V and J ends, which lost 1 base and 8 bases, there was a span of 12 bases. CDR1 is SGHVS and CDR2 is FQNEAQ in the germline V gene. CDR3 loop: CASSLDSGRDSPLHF. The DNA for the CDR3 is TGTGCCAGCAGCTTAGATTCGGGCAGGGATTCACCCCTCCACTTT. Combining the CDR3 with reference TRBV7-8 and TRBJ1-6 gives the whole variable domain GAGVSQSPRYKVAKRGQDVALRCDPISGHVSLFWYQQALGQGPEFLTYFQNEAQLDKSGLPSDRFFAERPEGSVSTLKIQRTQQEDSAVYLCASSLDSGRDSPLHFGNGTRLTVT.

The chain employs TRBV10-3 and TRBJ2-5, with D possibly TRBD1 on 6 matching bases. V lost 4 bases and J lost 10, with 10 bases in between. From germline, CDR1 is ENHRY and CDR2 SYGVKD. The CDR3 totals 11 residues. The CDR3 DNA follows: TGTGCCATCAGTGGAGGACAGCTCCAGTACTTC. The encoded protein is CAISGGQLQYF.

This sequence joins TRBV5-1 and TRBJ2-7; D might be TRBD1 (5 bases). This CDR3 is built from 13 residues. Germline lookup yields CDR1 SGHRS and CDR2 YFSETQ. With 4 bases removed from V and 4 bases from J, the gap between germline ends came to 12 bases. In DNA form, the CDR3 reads TGCGCCAGCAGCGCCTGGGGCCAATACGAGCAGTACTTC. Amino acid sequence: CASSAWGQYEQYF.

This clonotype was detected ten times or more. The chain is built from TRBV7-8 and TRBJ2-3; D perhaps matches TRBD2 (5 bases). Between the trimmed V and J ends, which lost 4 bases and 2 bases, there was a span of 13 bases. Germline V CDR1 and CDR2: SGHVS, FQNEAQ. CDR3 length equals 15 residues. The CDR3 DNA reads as TGTGCCAGCAGCTACGGACCGGGAATCACAGATACGCAGTATTTT. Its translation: CASSYGPGITDTQYF.

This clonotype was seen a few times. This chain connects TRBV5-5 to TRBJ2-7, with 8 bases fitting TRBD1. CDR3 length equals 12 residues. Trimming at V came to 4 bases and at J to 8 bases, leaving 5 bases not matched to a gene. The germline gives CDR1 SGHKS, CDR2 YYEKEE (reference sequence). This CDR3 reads CASSAGGAKQYF. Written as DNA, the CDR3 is TGTGCCAGCAGCGCAGGGGGCGCAAAGCAGTACTTC.

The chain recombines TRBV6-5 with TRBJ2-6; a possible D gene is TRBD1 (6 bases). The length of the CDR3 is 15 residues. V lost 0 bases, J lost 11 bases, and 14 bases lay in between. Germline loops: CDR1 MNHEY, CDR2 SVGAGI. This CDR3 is CASSYSTGQRDVLTF. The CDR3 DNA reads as TGTGCCAGCAGTTACTCGACGGGACAAAGGGACGTCCTGACTTTC.

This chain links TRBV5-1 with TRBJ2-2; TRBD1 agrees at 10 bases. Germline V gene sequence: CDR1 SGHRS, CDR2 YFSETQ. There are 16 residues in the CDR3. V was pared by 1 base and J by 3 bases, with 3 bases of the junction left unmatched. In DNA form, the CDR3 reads TGCGCCAGCAGCTTGCTTGGGACAGGGGACACCGGGGAGCTGTTTTTT. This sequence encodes CASSLLGTGDTGELFF.

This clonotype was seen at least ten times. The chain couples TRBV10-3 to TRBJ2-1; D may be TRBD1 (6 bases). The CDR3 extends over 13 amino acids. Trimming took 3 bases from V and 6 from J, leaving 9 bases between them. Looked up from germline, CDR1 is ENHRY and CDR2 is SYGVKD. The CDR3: CAISEGRGNEQFF. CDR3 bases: TGTGCCATCAGTGAAGGCAGGGGCAATGAGCAGTTCTTC.

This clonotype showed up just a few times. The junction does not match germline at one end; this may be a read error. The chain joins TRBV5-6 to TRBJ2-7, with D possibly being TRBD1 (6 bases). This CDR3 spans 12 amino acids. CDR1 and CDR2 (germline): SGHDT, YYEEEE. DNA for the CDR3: TGTGCCAGCAGCTTGTTACAGGGTAAGCAGTATTTC. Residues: CASSLLQGKQYF.

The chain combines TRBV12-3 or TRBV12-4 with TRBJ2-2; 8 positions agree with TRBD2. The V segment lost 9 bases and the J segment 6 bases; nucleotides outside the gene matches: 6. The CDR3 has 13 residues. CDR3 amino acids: CASRLATAGELFF. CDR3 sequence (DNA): TGTGCCAGTAGACTAGCGACCGCCGGGGAGCTGTTTTTT.

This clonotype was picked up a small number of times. CDR3 amino acids: CSAEVLGRVGSYEQYF. As DNA, the CDR3 is TGCAGTGCAGAGGTCCTGGGCAGGGTGGGTTCCTACGAGCAGTACTTC. The chain carries TRBV20-1 and TRBJ2-7; a possible D gene is TRBD1 (5 bases). V lost 6 bases and J lost 1, with 22 bases in between. Germline V CDR1 and CDR2: DFQATT, SNEGSKA (reference sequence). The CDR3 sequence is 16 residues long.

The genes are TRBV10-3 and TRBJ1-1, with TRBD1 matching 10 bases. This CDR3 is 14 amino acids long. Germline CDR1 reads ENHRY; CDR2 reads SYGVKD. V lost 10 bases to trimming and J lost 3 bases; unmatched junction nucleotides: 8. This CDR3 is CATKWGTGDTEAFF. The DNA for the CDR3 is TGTGCCACCAAGTGGGGGACAGGGGACACTGAAGCTTTCTTT.

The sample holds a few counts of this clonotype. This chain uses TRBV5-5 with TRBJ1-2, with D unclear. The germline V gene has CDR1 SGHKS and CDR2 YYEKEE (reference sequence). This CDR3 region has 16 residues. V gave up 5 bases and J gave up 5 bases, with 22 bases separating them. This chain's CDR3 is CASSSARGNPTYGYTF. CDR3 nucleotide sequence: TGTGCCAGCAGTTCTGCTCGAGGAAACCCTACATATGGCTACACCTTC.

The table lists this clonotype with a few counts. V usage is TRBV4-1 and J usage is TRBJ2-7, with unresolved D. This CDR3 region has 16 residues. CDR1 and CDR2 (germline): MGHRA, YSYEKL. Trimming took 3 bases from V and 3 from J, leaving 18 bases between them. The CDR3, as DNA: TGCGCCAGCAGCCAGAGCAACGTTAGGGAAGGCTACGAGCAGTACTTC. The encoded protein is CASSQSNVREGYEQYF.

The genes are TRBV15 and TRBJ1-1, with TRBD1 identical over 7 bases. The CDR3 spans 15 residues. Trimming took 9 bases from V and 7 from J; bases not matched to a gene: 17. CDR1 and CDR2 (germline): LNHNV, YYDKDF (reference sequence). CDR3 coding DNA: TGTGCCACGCGGGGCGGTGACAGGGTAATGGATGAAGCTTTCTTT. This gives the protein CATRGGDRVMDEAFF.

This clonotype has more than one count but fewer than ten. The CDR3 loop reads CAIRVRDGNTGELFF. In DNA, the CDR3 is TGTGCCATCAGAGTCCGGGACGGGAACACCGGGGAGCTGTTTTTT. This rearrangement joins TRBV10-3 to TRBJ2-2; possibly TRBD1 or TRBD2 for D (5 bases each). From germline, CDR1 is ENHRY and CDR2 SYGVKD. CDR3 length: 15 amino acids. Trimming took off 6 bases at V and 1 base at J, with 12 bases between the two ends.

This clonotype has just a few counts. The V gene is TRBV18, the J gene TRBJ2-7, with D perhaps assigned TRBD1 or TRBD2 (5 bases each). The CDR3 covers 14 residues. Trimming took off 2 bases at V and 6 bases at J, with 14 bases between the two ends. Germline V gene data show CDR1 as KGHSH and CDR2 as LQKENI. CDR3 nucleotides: TGTGCCAGCTCACCAACCGGGACCCCCCGCGAGCAGTACTTC. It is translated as CASSPTGTPREQYF.

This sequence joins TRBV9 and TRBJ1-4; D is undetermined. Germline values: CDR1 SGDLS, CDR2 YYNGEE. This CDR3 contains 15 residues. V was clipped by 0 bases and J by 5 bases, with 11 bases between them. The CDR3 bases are TGTGCCAGCAGCGTAGGTGAATTCCCCAATGAAAAACTGTTTTTT. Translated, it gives CASSVGEFPNEKLFF. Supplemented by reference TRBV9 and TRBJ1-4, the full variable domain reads DSGVTQTPKHLITATGQRVTLRCSPRSGDLSVYWYQQSLDQGLQFLIQYYNGEERAKGNILERFSAQQFPDLHSELNLSSLELGDSALYFCASSVGEFPNEKLFFGSGTQLSVL.

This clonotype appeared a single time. Here the CDR3 reads CASSTGTSAYNEQFF. The CDR3 DNA is TGTGCCAGCAGTACCGGGACTAGCGCTTACAATGAGCAGTTCTTC. The J gene is TRBJ2-1, the V gene TRBV7-2, with TRBD2 matching 10 bases. Germline trimming cut 6 bases from V and 4 bases from J; bases unmatched to any gene: 6. From germline, CDR1 is SGHTA and CDR2 FQGNSA. This CDR3 is 15 amino acids long.